This TCR beta chain was recorded in a study of CD8 T cells in ankylosing spondylitis. V lost 6 bases, J lost 8 bases, and 10 bases stayed unmatched. This CDR3 is 15 amino acids long. Germline V lookup: CDR1 LGHDT, CDR2 YNNKEL (reference sequence). General observations from the study: Reportedly, disease-linked clones are significantly enriched in ankylosing spondylitis patients' matched synovial fluid.

TCRdb re-called the 5' RACE reads with MiXCR, one entry per CDR3 protein. Altogether some 63,000 distinct CDR3 sequences are present, over 5% being singletons, with the ten largest covering around 5%. This clonotype was seen ten or more times. Its antigen is unidentified. The chain has TRBV3-1 and TRBJ1-2; 12 bases fit TRBD1. This receptor was taken from a male donor with ankylosing spondylitis. Material: synovial fluid, either unsorted or a sorted T cell fraction (not recorded which). The DNA of the CDR3 is TGTGCCAGCAGGGACACGGGACAGGGGGCGCGAGGCTACACCTTC. This encodes CASRDTGQGARGYTF.